The 21 T cell receptor beta chains listed next were all sequenced from one sample in a study of CD8 T cells in ankylosing spondylitis. One entry per CDR3 protein, called by TCRdb with MiXCR from the 5' RACE reads. The repertoire consists of some 130,000 distinct CDR3 sequences, with 8% to 9% occurring once and the leading ten covering 7.3%. Sequenced input: synovial fluid, either unsorted or a sorted T cell fraction (not recorded which). These receptors all stem from a male donor with ankylosing spondylitis.

The gene calls are TRBV10-3 and TRBJ1-1; D is perhaps TRBD1 (5 bases). Germline V gives CDR1 ENHRY, CDR2 SYGVKD. V lost 2 bases and J lost 4, with 11 bases in between. The CDR3 runs 14 residues. CDR3 sequence: CAISEGGGSTEAFF. CDR3 DNA sequence: TGTGCCATCAGTGAGGGGGGGGGAAGCACTGAAGCTTTCTTT.

Ten or more counts support this clonotype. The chain's CDR3 is CASSPSLGDTQYF. DNA for the CDR3: TGTGCCAGCAGCCCTTCCCTAGGAGATACGCAGTATTTT. The rearrangement joins TRBV7-2 to TRBJ2-3; D uncertain. Germline assignment: CDR1 SGHTA and CDR2 FQGNSA. With 5 bases removed from V and 5 bases from J, the gap between germline ends came to 11 bases. The CDR3 has 13 residues.

In this sample, this clonotype turned up a few times. The CDR3 spells CSASAYGGPNNSPLHF. CDR3 bases: TGCAGTGCTAGCGCTTATGGGGGCCCTAATAATTCACCCCTCCACTTT. The chain joins TRBV20-1 to TRBJ1-6, with D perhaps matching TRBD1 (6 bases). Germline V gene lookup returns CDR1 DFQATT and CDR2 SNEGSKA (reference sequence). The CDR3 has 16 residues. Trimming took off 3 bases at V and 5 bases at J, with 17 bases between the two ends.

This clonotype came up a few times. This chain connects TRBV9 to TRBJ1-6; D gene ambiguous. In germline, CDR1 is SGDLS, CDR2 YYNGEE. Trimming removed 3 bases from V and 0 bases from J, with 7 bases in between. The length of the CDR3 is 15 residues. CDR3 DNA sequence: TGTGCCAGCAGCGCCTCGAGCTCCTATAATTCACCCCTCCACTTT. This codes for CASSASSSYNSPLHF.

This clonotype was counted at least ten times. The chain carries TRBV28 and TRBJ2-2; D may be TRBD2 (7 bases). The CDR3 has 15 residues. The germline V gene encodes CDR1 MDHEN and CDR2 SYDVKM. The ends were cut back, 2 bases at V and 6 bases at J, with 13 bases in the middle. The CDR3: CASSLRRGGAGELFF. CDR3 sequence (DNA): TGTGCCAGCAGTTTAAGGAGAGGGGGGGCCGGGGAGCTGTTTTTT.

This clonotype has just a few counts. The rearrangement joins TRBV30 to TRBJ1-3; D gene uncertain. The V gene lost 0 bases and the J gene lost 0 bases, with 9 bases spanning the gap. The CDR3 contains 15 residues. Germline V CDR1 and CDR2: GTSNPN, SVGIG (reference sequence). The CDR3 loop is CAWSVTALSGNTIYF. The CDR3 DNA follows: TGTGCCTGGAGTGTAACCGCACTCTCTGGAAACACCATATATTTT.

The rearrangement links TRBV27 to TRBJ2-7; 9 nucleotides match TRBD1. Germline loops: CDR1 MNHEY, CDR2 SMNVEV (reference sequence). V trimming: 5 bases; J trimming: 4 bases; junction bases outside the gene matches: 9. The CDR3 is 15 residues long. CDR3 in amino acids: CASSRFGTGSYEQYF. The CDR3 bases are TGTGCCAGCAGTCGATTCGGGACAGGGTCTTACGAGCAGTACTTC.

Many counts were recorded for this clonotype. CDR3 residues: CASSLTGHYTGELFF. The DNA of the CDR3 is TGCGCCAGCAGCTTGACGGGGCACTACACCGGGGAGCTGTTTTTT. The chain carries TRBV5-1 and TRBJ2-2; possibly TRBD1 or TRBD2 for D (5 bases each). This CDR3 has 15 amino acids. Germline V lookup: CDR1 SGHRS, CDR2 YFSETQ. The germline V and J ends were trimmed by 1 base and 3 bases, with 10 bases remaining between them.

The CDR3 sequence is CASSPPVRGQEQFF. The DNA for the CDR3 is TGTGCCAGCAGCCCACCGGTACGGGGGCAGGAGCAGTTCTTC. The chain links TRBV7-2 to TRBJ2-1; D is perhaps TRBD1 or TRBD2 (6 bases each). Trimming removed 5 bases from V and 10 bases from J, with 18 bases in between. Per the germline V gene, CDR1 is SGHTA and CDR2 is FQGNSA. This CDR3 comprises 14 residues. The variable domain in full, with the rest retrieved from reference TRBV7-2 and TRBJ2-1, is GAGVSQSPSNKVTEKGKDVELRCDPISGHTALYWYRQSLGQGLEFLIYFQGNSAPDKSGLPSDRFSAERTGGSVSTLTIQRTQQEDSAVYLCASSPPVRGQEQFFGPGTRLTVL.

The gene calls are TRBV11-3 and TRBJ2-1; TRBD1 is a possible D gene (5 bases). The CDR3 has 16 amino acids. Per germline, CDR1 SGHNT and CDR2 YENEEA. The V gene lost 1 base and the J gene lost 4 bases, with 14 bases spanning the gap. CDR3 nucleotide sequence: TGTGCCAGCAGCTTAGGCAGGGCCGACCTATACAATGAGCAGTTCTTC. Amino acids: CASSLGRADLYNEQFF.

Many counts were recorded for this clonotype. The rearrangement joins TRBV12-3 or TRBV12-4 to TRBJ1-2, with D uncertain. The CDR3 has 15 residues. V was clipped by 6 bases and J by 2 bases, with 16 bases between them. CDR3 residues: CASSPLGTGNYGYTF. DNA for the CDR3: TGTGCCAGCAGCCCCCTTGGAACGGGAAACTATGGCTACACCTTC.

This clonotype has at least ten counts. The rearrangement links TRBV5-1 to TRBJ2-3, with 11 bases identical to TRBD2. Looked up from germline, CDR1 is SGHRS and CDR2 is YFSETQ. Germline trimming cut 2 bases from V and 6 bases from J; bases unmatched to any gene: 2. The CDR3 length is 14 residues. The CDR3 DNA is TGCGCCAGCAGCTTTAGCGGGGGGGCCGATACGCAGTATTTT. Translating gives CASSFSGGADTQYF.

This clonotype was recorded at least ten times. The chain has TRBV29-1 and TRBJ1-1; the match to TRBD1 covers 8 bases. This CDR3 is 15 amino acids long. Losses at the gene ends were 5 bases for V and 2 bases for J; bases not matched to a gene: 10. In germline, CDR1 is SQVTM, CDR2 ANQGSEA. CDR3 region: CSVRTGWGSNTEAFF. In DNA form, the CDR3 reads TGCAGCGTTAGGACAGGGTGGGGGTCCAACACTGAAGCTTTCTTT.

This clonotype came up many times. This sequence joins TRBV7-2 and TRBJ1-1; D unresolved. CDR3 length equals 13 residues. CDR1 and CDR2 from the germline V gene are SGHTA and FQGNSA. V was clipped by 1 base and J by 4 bases, with 7 bases between them. This CDR3 is CASSLGGVTEAFF. The CDR3 nucleotides are TGTGCCAGCAGCTTAGGGGGAGTCACTGAAGCTTTCTTT.

This clonotype was observed a few times. The chain carries TRBV12-3 or TRBV12-4 and TRBJ2-7, with D uncertain. The germline V and J ends were trimmed by 5 bases and 5 bases, with 10 bases remaining between them. CDR3 length equals 12 residues. Here the CDR3 reads CASSPKQNEQYF. The CDR3 DNA reads TGTGCCAGCAGTCCAAAACAGAACGAGCAGTACTTC.

This clonotype was observed a few times. This rearrangement joins TRBV5-6 to TRBJ2-1; 8 nucleotides align to TRBD2. The CDR3 sequence is 15 residues long. Trimming cost V 3 bases and J 4 bases; bases outside gene matches: 6. Looked up from germline, CDR1 is SGHDT and CDR2 is YYEEEE. Here the CDR3 DNA reads TGTGCCAGCAGCTGGGCCAGCGGGAGATACAATGAGCAGTTCTTC. Encoded protein: CASSWASGRYNEQFF.

This clonotype was detected ten times or more. The chain employs TRBV24-1 and TRBJ2-7; no reliable D call. CDR3 length: 12 amino acids. Trimming removed 0 bases from V and 9 bases from J, with 8 bases in between. Germline loops: CDR1 KGHDR, CDR2 SFDVKD. The DNA of the CDR3 is TGTGCCACCAGTGATTTGAGTAAACGGCAGTACTTC. Its protein is CATSDLSKRQYF.

This clonotype was observed a handful of times. V and J are TRBV5-1 and TRBJ2-3; D could derive from TRBD1 or TRBD2 (5 bases each). The CDR3 extends over 14 amino acids. Germline V gives CDR1 SGHRS, CDR2 YFSETQ. Trimming removed 3 bases from V and 5 bases from J, with 13 bases in between. The CDR3 sequence is CASSSGYGIDTQYF. As DNA, the CDR3 is TGCGCCAGCAGCTCAGGGTACGGGATAGATACGCAGTATTTT.

This clonotype was seen ten or more times. This chain connects TRBV4-2 to TRBJ2-2; 7 nucleotides agree with TRBD2. Germline lookup yields CDR1 LGHNA and CDR2 YNFKEQ. The CDR3 is 15 residues long. With 2 bases clipped from V and 4 bases from J, the junction kept 4 bases outside the gene matches. Here the CDR3 reads CASSQRLALTGELFF. Here the CDR3 DNA reads TGTGCCAGCAGCCAACGACTAGCTCTCACCGGGGAGCTGTTTTTT.

The chain couples TRBV24-1 to TRBJ2-1; D is ambiguous. CDR3 length: 16 residues. Germline V lookup: CDR1 KGHDR, CDR2 SFDVKD. V lost 2 bases, J lost 7 bases, and 17 bases lay in between. Here the CDR3 reads CATSDSRPSWSNEQFF. In nucleotides, the CDR3 is TGTGCCACCAGTGATTCTAGGCCATCCTGGTCGAATGAGCAGTTCTTC.

This clonotype occurred many times. The CDR3 sequence: CSVPDRLSVREQYF. CDR3 DNA sequence: TGCAGTGTCCCGGACAGGCTTTCGGTCCGCGAGCAGTACTTC. V usage is TRBV20-1 and J usage is TRBJ2-7; 7 bases are a match to TRBD1. The CDR3 runs to 14 residues. Germline V gene data show CDR1 as DFQATT and CDR2 as SNEGSKA (reference sequence). V gave up 7 bases and J gave up 6 bases; unmatched junction bases: 15.